This is a list of T cell receptor beta chains from one sample in a study of graft-versus-host responses after intestinal transplantation. These receptors' antigens are unknown. Profiled with immunoSEQ multiplex PCR; TCRdb holds only in-frame clones, not every one. In the table there are some 120,000 clones, just over 90% of which are singletons. The material sequenced was unstimulated CD4+ T cells sorted from spleen or lymph node cells, taken before intestinal transplant. All receptors come from a human donor who received an intestinal transplant. CDR3s include the opening cysteine and the closing phenylalanine or tryptophan. D genes are given only for firm matches. Some rows have no size entry. The others give once, few or many, or a class for an expanded clone.

abundance: -; v_gene: TRBV11-3; d_gene: TRBD1; j_gene: TRBJ1-6; CDR3aa: CASSQTQGTYNSPLHF; CDR3nt: TGTGCCAGCAGCCAAACACAGGGGACCTATAATTCACCCCTCCACTTT
abundance: once; v_gene: TRBV7-2; d_gene: -; j_gene: TRBJ1-5; CDR3aa: CASSPGHSNQPQHF; CDR3nt: TGTGCCAGCAGCCCGGGCCATAGCAATCAGCCCCAGCATTTT
abundance: -; v_gene: TRBV19; d_gene: -; j_gene: TRBJ2-7; CDR3aa: CASSSWQGLPGEQYF; CDR3nt: TGTGCCAGTAGTTCATGGCAGGGGCTTCCCGGCGAGCAGTACTTC
abundance: -; v_gene: TRBV5-1; d_gene: TRBD2; j_gene: TRBJ2-3; CDR3aa: CASSPLAEVGDTQYF; CDR3nt: TGCGCCAGCAGCCCTCTAGCGGAGGTAGGAGATACGCAGTATTTT
abundance: -; v_gene: TRBV29-1; d_gene: TRBD1; j_gene: TRBJ1-2; CDR3aa: CSVEEVQGATYGYTF; CDR3nt: TGCAGCGTTGAAGAGGTCCAGGGGGCTACTTATGGCTACACCTTC
abundance: -; v_gene: TRBV10-2; d_gene: -; j_gene: TRBJ1-6; CDR3aa: CASAGPEPLSSYNSPLHF; CDR3nt: TGCGCCAGCGCGGGCCCCGAGCCCCTAAGCTCCTATAATTCACCCCTCCACTTT
abundance: -; v_gene: TRBV18; d_gene: -; j_gene: TRBJ2-7; CDR3aa: CASSRGSYEQYF; CDR3nt: TGTGCCAGCTCACGAGGGAGCTACGAGCAGTACTTC
abundance: -; v_gene: TRBV9; d_gene: -; j_gene: TRBJ2-1; CDR3aa: CASSARWDEQFF; CDR3nt: TGTGCCAGCAGCGCCCGATGGGATGAGCAGTTCTTC
abundance: -; v_gene: TRBV15; d_gene: -; j_gene: TRBJ1-5; CDR3aa: CATSRGRLRGVPQHF; CDR3nt: TGTGCCACCAGCAGGGGTAGACTCAGGGGAGTGCCCCAGCATTTT
abundance: -; v_gene: TRBV5-1; d_gene: TRBD1; j_gene: TRBJ1-6; CDR3aa: CASSFSVRTGTGANSPLHF; CDR3nt: TGCGCCAGCAGCTTTTCCGTTCGCACCGGGACAGGTGCTAATTCACCCCTCCACTTT
abundance: -; v_gene: TRBV29-1; d_gene: TRBD2; j_gene: TRBJ2-1; CDR3aa: CSATWFTSGGSANEQFF; CDR3nt: TGCAGCGCTACTTGGTTTACTAGCGGGGGGTCCGCCAATGAGCAGTTCTTC